This T cell receptor (beta chain) was observed in a study of long-term antiretroviral therapy in people with HIV. Study outcomes and limitations: The blood, collected between 2004 and 2017, was possibly taken under older ART regimens.

About this clone itself: The antigen is unknown.

Researchers report immunoSEQ v3.0 was run at survey level. Sequencing used immunoSEQ multiplex PCR; TCRdb keeps in-frame clones, though not all of them. The sample contains under 25,000 clones, around four fifths of which appear only once. Germline assignment: CDR1 SGDLS and CDR2 YYNGEE. The V gene lost 4 bases and the J gene lost 1 base, with 14 bases spanning the gap. This CDR3 spans 15 amino acids. This rearrangement joins TRBV9 to TRBJ1-1, with D tentatively TRBD1 (6 bases). The material was unsorted PBMCs, obtained 1.6 years after starting antiretroviral therapy. The receptor was derived from a man between 40 and 49 years old with HIV. The CDR3 sequence: CASSPTGKSNTEAFF. CDR3 nucleotides: TGTGCCAGCAGCCCAACAGGGAAGTCGAACACTGAAGCTTTCTTT.